A single sample gave rise to the 26 T cell receptor beta chains below, sequenced in a study of T cell clonality in common variable immunodeficiency. TCRdb's table, derived via immunoSEQ multiplex PCR, lists solely in-frame clones and lacks some. This table holds around 47,000 clones with no singletons; the top ten claim about 0.68%. Specimen: peripheral blood mononuclear cells. The receptors were sampled from a person aged 18 to 75 in good health.

This clone occurred many times. The read terminates 3 residues before the CDR3 end, so the remaining end is supplied by the germline J gene. The chain employs TRBV6-4 and TRBJ2-1; 11 nucleotides line up with TRBD2. This CDR3 has 15 residues. The J segment lost 6 bases and the V segment lost 6 bases, leaving 7 bases of the junction unmatched. CDR1 is MRHNA, CDR2 SNTAGT, per germline. The sequenced part of the CDR3 DNA is TGTGCCAGCAGCGGGACTAGCGGACCAGGCAATGAG. It translates to CASSGTSGPGNE. The entire CDR3 protein is CASSGTSGPGNEQFF.

This clone was recorded many times. One end of the junction varies from germline; a read error may be responsible. The CDR3 extends 3 residues past the end of the read, so its final part is completed from the germline J gene. The rearrangement links TRBV3-1 (or the pseudogene TRBV3-2) to TRBJ2-7; the D gene is possibly TRBD1 (5 bases). The CDR3 length is 13 residues. From germline, CDR1 is LGHDT and CDR2 YNNKEL (reference sequence). The covered CDR3 bases are TGTGCCAGCAGGCAAGGACAAACCTACGAG. Translating gives CASRQGQTYE. The whole CDR3 protein reads CASRQGQTYEQYF.

This clone has a count of ten or more. The CDR3 goes on 3 residues after the read ends, and that part is filled in from the germline J gene. This chain links TRBV4-2 with TRBJ1-2; 9 nucleotides align to TRBD1. Looked up from germline, CDR1 is LGHNA and CDR2 is YNFKEQ. This CDR3 spans 15 amino acids. The J segment lost 5 bases and the V segment lost 7 bases, leaving 11 bases of the junction unmatched. The DNA read from the CDR3 is TGTGCCAGCAATGCAGATTTGACAGGGGGGTATGGC. This codes for CASNADLTGGYG. Given in full, the CDR3 is CASNADLTGGYGYTF.

This clone was counted ten times or more. The read gets to within 3 residues of the CDR3 end, and the germline J gene fills in the rest. V and J are TRBV29-1 and TRBJ1-1; D is undetermined. The germline V gene has CDR1 SQVTM and CDR2 ANQGSEA. V was cut by 4 bases and J by 3 bases, with 15 bases left in between. The CDR3 runs to 14 residues. The part of the CDR3 DNA that was read is TGCAGCGTTGTTCCTCCCACGGGGTACACTGAA. Translating it yields CSVVPPTGYTE. In full, the CDR3 is CSVVPPTGYTEAFF.

This clone was seen repeatedly, ten times or more. Read data end 3 residues before the CDR3 end; the end is taken from the germline J gene. The V gene is TRBV20-1, the J gene TRBJ2-3; 10 bases map to TRBD1. Germline V gene lookup returns CDR1 DFQATT and CDR2 SNEGSKA (reference sequence). Trimming removed 5 bases from V and 8 bases from J; junction bases left unmatched: 13. The CDR3 sequence is 15 residues long. CDR3 sequence reads: CSAPDRDRGVGTQYF. CDR3 DNA, as far as it was read: TGCAGTGCTCCTGACCGGGACAGGGGAGTGGGTACG.

This clone was counted ten times or more. The read comes to an end 3 residues before the CDR3 does, leaving the germline J gene to fill in the end. The V call is TRBV19, the J call TRBJ2-2; 7 bases match TRBD1. The germline V gene has CDR1 LNHDA and CDR2 SQIVND (reference sequence). The length of the CDR3 is 14 residues. The junction had 8 bases not matched to a gene; V was cut back by 8 bases and J by 5 bases. Partial CDR3 DNA: TGTGCCAGTCATGAGACAGGGAGAACCGGGGAG. Residues: CASHETGRTGE. The entire CDR3 sequence reads CASHETGRTGELFF.

This clone was seen repeatedly, ten times or more. Here the CDR3 reads CASSILDISGNTIYF. The CDR3 DNA, read in part, is TGTGCCAGTAGTATCTTGGACATCTCTGGAAACACC. V is TRBV19 and J is TRBJ1-3; TRBD1 is a possible D gene (5 bases). The read ends 3 residues before the CDR3 terminus; that terminus is restored from the germline J gene. Germline assignment: CDR1 LNHDA and CDR2 SQIVND (reference sequence). The CDR3 consists of 15 residues. Trimming took off 3 bases at V and 0 bases at J, with 9 bases between the two ends.

This clone was counted ten times or more. The read comes to an end 3 residues before the CDR3 does, leaving the germline J gene to fill in the end. The gene calls are TRBV28 and TRBJ1-5, with 7 bases identical to TRBD1. Trimming at V came to 8 bases and at J to 6 bases, leaving 13 bases not matched to a gene. Germline values: CDR1 MDHEN, CDR2 SYDVKM. The CDR3 contains 15 residues. CDR3 region: CASLTTGQQSQPQHF. The part of the CDR3 DNA that was read is TGTGCCAGCCTTACGACAGGGCAACAAAGTCAGCCC.

This clone was detected many times. The CDR3 goes on 3 residues after the read ends, and that part is filled in from the germline J gene. V is TRBV5-1 and J is TRBJ2-7; 7 bases agree with TRBD1. The CDR3 is made up of 13 amino acids. CDR1 and CDR2 from the germline V gene are SGHRS and YFSETQ. The V segment lost 3 bases and the J segment 5 bases; nucleotides outside the gene matches: 5. CDR3 residues: CASSSGQANEQYF. Incomplete CDR3 DNA: TGCGCCAGCAGCTCTGGACAGGCTAACGAG.

This clone has a count of ten or more. Read coverage stops 3 residues before the CDR3 terminus; the germline J gene supplies the remainder. This chain connects TRBV12-3 or TRBV12-4 to TRBJ2-1; tentative D call: TRBD1 (5 bases). Trimming removed 9 bases at V and 4 bases at J, with 16 bases between. The CDR3 has 14 residues. CDR3 DNA (partial): TGTGCCAGTAGACAGAACCTCTTATACAATGAG. It yields the protein CASRQNLLYNE. The whole CDR3 region reads CASRQNLLYNEQFF.

This clone was recorded many times. The read halts 3 residues ahead of the CDR3 end, with the missing end drawn from the germline J gene. The V gene is TRBV5-1, the J gene TRBJ2-7, with D perhaps TRBD1 (6 bases). V was pared by 3 bases and J by 4 bases, with 14 bases between. The CDR3 contains 14 residues. Germline V gene data show CDR1 as SGHRS and CDR2 as YFSETQ. CDR3 bases read: TGCGCCAGCAGCTCCAGGGGTTTATTGTACGAG. Protein product: CASSSRGLLYE. The whole CDR3 reads CASSSRGLLYEQYF.

This clone was observed many times. The read falls 3 residues short of the CDR3 end, and the missing part is taken from the germline J gene. This chain connects TRBV5-1 to TRBJ2-7, with D tentatively TRBD2 (6 bases). Germline V lookup: CDR1 SGHRS, CDR2 YFSETQ. V lost 4 bases, J lost 0 bases, and 20 bases lay in between. This CDR3 is 17 amino acids long. The chain's CDR3 is CASSHGGAGRSSYEQYF. CDR3 DNA, as far as it was read: TGCGCCAGCAGCCATGGAGGGGCAGGACGAAGCTCCTACGAG.

The sample holds many counts of this clone. The sequence runs out 3 residues before the end of the CDR3; the remainder is reconstructed from the germline J gene. The chain combines TRBV10-1 with TRBJ2-2; D possibly corresponds to TRBD2 (6 bases). V was clipped by 8 bases and J by 6 bases, with 19 bases between them. The CDR3 contains 15 residues. CDR1 and CDR2 (germline): WNHNN, SYGVQD (reference sequence). The part of the CDR3 DNA that was read is TGCGCCAGCGGGCGCCGGGACTCCTTCCCCGGGGAG. Translated, it gives CASGRRDSFPGE. The entire CDR3 is CASGRRDSFPGELFF.

Many counts were recorded for this clone. The observed sequence ends 3 residues before the CDR3 terminus, with the missing tail filled in from the germline J gene. This chain links TRBV10-3 with TRBJ2-7, with D possibly matching TRBD1 (7 bases). The V end lost 3 bases, the J end lost 2 bases, and 23 bases lay between the germline ends. CDR3 length: 18 residues. Germline V gene sequence: CDR1 ENHRY, CDR2 SYGVKD. CDR3: CAISDRVIRQGGPYEQYF. The sequenced part of the CDR3 DNA is TGTGCCATCAGTGACCGCGTGATCAGACAGGGAGGTCCCTACGAG.

This clone was observed many times. With the read ending 3 residues before the CDR3 end, the germline J gene is used to fill in that end. The chain carries TRBV12-3 or TRBV12-4 and TRBJ2-7; the D gene is possibly TRBD1 (6 bases). The V and J ends lost 1 base and 2 bases respectively, with 6 bases between them. CDR3 length: 13 amino acids. The CDR3: CASSLGGPYEQYF. Incomplete CDR3 DNA: TGTGCCAGCAGTTTAGGGGGGCCCTACGAG.

Ten or more counts support this clone. The read comes to an end 3 residues before the CDR3 does, leaving the germline J gene to fill in the end. The chain has TRBV28 and TRBJ1-3, with D tentatively TRBD1 (6 bases). V gave up 7 bases and J gave up 4 bases, with 14 bases separating them. Germline CDR1 MDHEN, CDR2 SYDVKM. CDR3 size: 14 residues. The CDR3 DNA, read in part, is TGTGCCAGCATGGAAAGGGGGTCCGGAAACACC. As protein: CASMERGSGNT. The whole CDR3 reads CASMERGSGNTIYF.

Many counts were recorded for this clone. The read stops 3 residues short of the end of the CDR3; the missing end is completed from the germline J gene. The J gene is TRBJ2-3, the V gene TRBV11-2; D ambiguous. Trimming took off 2 bases at V and 2 bases at J, with 8 bases between the two ends. This CDR3 spans 14 amino acids. Germline CDR1 is SGHAT and CDR2 is FQNNGV. The CDR3: CASSLMQDTDTQYF. The covered CDR3 bases are TGTGCCAGCAGCTTAATGCAGGACACAGATACG.

This clone was picked up many times. Sequencing ends 3 residues short of the CDR3 end; the germline J gene provides the rest. The rearrangement links TRBV20-1 to TRBJ2-5, with 7 bases matching TRBD2. Germline V CDR1 and CDR2: DFQATT, SNEGSKA (reference sequence). V lost 6 bases and J lost 2; bases outside the gene matches: 15. There are 16 residues in the CDR3. Partial CDR3 DNA: TGCAGTGCCCCTCCCCCTCTAGCGGAAATACAAGAGACC. Amino acids: CSAPPPLAEIQET. The complete CDR3 sequence is CSAPPPLAEIQETQYF.

This clone was counted between two and nine times. The CDR3 extends 3 residues past the end of the read, so its final part is completed from the germline J gene. The V gene is TRBV18, the J gene TRBJ1-2, with D tentatively TRBD1 (6 bases). CDR3 length: 14 amino acids. Per germline, CDR1 KGHSH and CDR2 LQKENI. CDR3 DNA, as far as it was read: TGTGCCAGCTCTAGCGGGGGGGCCATAGATACC. Translation: CASSSGGAIDT. The entire CDR3 protein reads CASSSGGAIDTYTF. The variable domain in full, completed from reference TRBV18 and TRBJ1-2, reads NAGVMQNPRHLVRRRGQEARLRCSPMKGHSHVYWYRQLPEEGLKFMVYLQKENIIDESGMPKERFSAEFPKEGPSILRIQQVVRGDSAAYFCASSSGGAIDTYTFGSGTRLTVV.

This clone was seen repeatedly, ten times or more. The observed sequence ends 3 residues before the CDR3 terminus, with the missing tail filled in from the germline J gene. V and J are TRBV14 and TRBJ1-2, with D possibly being TRBD1 (5 bases). The CDR3 contains 13 residues. In germline, CDR1 is SGHDN, CDR2 FVKESK. The CDR3 reads CASSQTRANSYTF. The CDR3 bases that were read are TGTGCCAGCAGCCAAACCAGGGCGAATAGC.

This clone was recorded at least ten times. CDR3 protein: CASSIGAPQAIAKNIQYF. The covered CDR3 bases are TGTGCCAGTAGTATAGGAGCACCTCAAGCCATAGCCAAAAACATT. The chain carries TRBV19 and TRBJ2-4, with unresolved D. The CDR3 end falls 3 residues outside the read, so it is completed with the germline J gene. Trimming left V 1 base short and J 0 bases short, with 16 bases between. This CDR3 has 18 amino acids. Germline assignment: CDR1 LNHDA and CDR2 SQIVND (reference sequence).

At least ten counts were recorded for this clone. CDR3 DNA (partial): TGTGCCAGTAGCAACCAAGGACTAGCTGAAGTTGAG. Translated, it gives CASSNQGLAEVE. The whole CDR3 reads CASSNQGLAEVEQFF. J is TRBJ2-1 and V is TRBV19; 8 bases line up with TRBD2. The read ends 3 residues early relative to the CDR3; the germline J gene fills the gap. The CDR3 extends over 15 amino acids. Losses at the gene ends were 6 bases for V and 9 bases for J; bases not matched to a gene: 13. Germline V CDR1 and CDR2: LNHDA, SQIVND (reference sequence). The entire variable domain, with the rest obtained from reference TRBV19 and TRBJ2-1, is as follows: DGGITQSPKYLFRKEGQNVTLSCEQNLNHDAMYWYRQDPGQGLRLIYYSQIVNDFQKGDIAEGYSVSREKKESFPLTVTSAQKNPTAFYLCASSNQGLAEVEQFFGPGTRLTVL.

There are many counts of this clone. The CDR3 goes on 3 residues after the read ends, and that part is filled in from the germline J gene. The V gene is TRBV5-6, the J gene TRBJ1-6, with D possibly matching TRBD1 (5 bases). V lost 0 bases, J lost 9 bases, and 13 bases lay in between. The CDR3 has 15 amino acids. Per germline, CDR1 SGHDT and CDR2 YYEEEE. The part of the CDR3 DNA that was read is TGTGCCAGCAGCTTGGGGGGCCTTCTCGGTTCACCC. Protein: CASSLGGLLGSP. The full CDR3 reads CASSLGGLLGSPLHF. Drawing the rest from reference TRBV5-6 and TRBJ1-6, the complete variable domain is DAGVTQSPTHLIKTRGQQVTLRCSPKSGHDTVSWYQQALGQGPQFIFQYYEEEERQRGNFPDRFSGHQFPNYSSELNVNALLLGDSALYLCASSLGGLLGSPLHFGNGTRLTVT.

This clone was found many times. The CDR3 end is not reached by the read, which stops 3 residues before it; the germline J gene fills it in. V usage is TRBV4-1 and J usage is TRBJ2-7; a possible D gene is TRBD1 (6 bases). Trimming left V 6 bases short and J 2 bases short, with 20 bases between. Per the germline V gene, CDR1 is MGHRA and CDR2 is YSYEKL. The CDR3 is 16 residues long. CDR3 bases read: TGCGCCAGCAGTTTCAATCCGGGACATCGAACCTACGAG. Translating gives CASSFNPGHRTYE. The whole CDR3 protein reads CASSFNPGHRTYEQYF.

This clone occurred many times. Read sequence stops 3 residues before the CDR3 end, and the germline J gene provides the missing end. The chain has TRBV19 and TRBJ2-7, with 12 bases identical to TRBD2. Unmatched junction bases numbered 2, after V lost 5 bases and J lost 6 bases. Germline V gene lookup returns CDR1 LNHDA and CDR2 SQIVND (reference sequence). This CDR3 contains 13 residues. The CDR3 region is CASSVTSGSEQYF. CDR3 DNA, as far as it was read: TGTGCCAGTAGTGTGACTAGCGGGAGCGAG.

Many counts were recorded for this clone. The sequence runs out 3 residues before the end of the CDR3; the remainder is reconstructed from the germline J gene. The genes are TRBV24-1 and TRBJ2-5; TRBD1 aligns across 7 bases. The CDR3 sequence is 19 residues long. Germline assignment: CDR1 KGHDR and CDR2 SFDVKD. The ends lost 1 base at V and 0 bases at J; junction bases unmatched: 13. Incomplete CDR3 DNA: TGTGCCACCAGTGATTTTCGTGGACAGGCCCAGGGGTACCAAGAGACC. As protein: CATSDFRGQAQGYQET. The CDR3 in its entirety is CATSDFRGQAQGYQETQYF.